The present TCR beta chain was sequenced within a study of blood T cells in healthy people across ages. The authors ran a second PCR of about 6 to 11 cycles using a sample-barcoded 5' primer and a J-beta primer mix. TCRdb re-called the 5' RACE reads through MiXCR, storing one row per CDR3 protein. Of some 940,000 distinct CDR3 sequences listed, approximately 32% are singletons. Germline CDR1 KGHDR, CDR2 SFDVKD. This CDR3 region has 15 residues. With 3 bases removed from V and 0 bases from J, the gap between germline ends came to 10 bases. Ten or more counts support this clonotype. This same sample was also taken into another study, of T cells of mothers and their children.

This clonotype was obtained from a woman between 40 and 55 years old in good health. The V and J genes are TRBV24-1 and TRBJ1-2, with D unclear. The sample consisted of blood. Here the CDR3 DNA reads TGTGCCACCAGTGATCCGGCTCGGGCTAACTATGGCTACACCTTC. Its translation: CATSDPARANYGYTF.